One T cell receptor (beta chain) is described in this entry. The identical CDR3 is also encoded by other nucleotide sequences in the sample. These data belong to a study of shared clonotypes between healthy human individuals. Whole-study context: Three plates were used per donor for CD4 naive, three for CD4 memory, two for CD8 naive and one for CD8 memory.

The CDR3 has 14 residues. Trimming pared 2 bases from V and 5 bases from J, leaving 11 bases between. From germline, CDR1 is SGDLS and CDR2 YYNGEE. In the CD4+ fraction, cells were divided into CD45RA+ naive and CD45RA-negative memory subsets. Assay: immunoSEQ multiplex PCR; the TCRdb copy retains only in-frame clones and omits some. The top ten hold more than 0.35% of the sample, which has about 2.4 million clones, roughly 93% seen once. The sample taken for sequencing was naive CD4+ T cells from PBMCs. The sample's subset: CD45RA+ positively selected. The chain couples TRBV9 to TRBJ2-1; a weak D match, TRBD2 (6 bases). This TCR was sampled from a man aged 18 to 30 in good health. Some clones in this sample may be carry-over from other donors' samples. CDR3 nucleotides: TGTGCCAGCAGCGTCTCAGGAGGGAACAATGAGCAGTTCTTC. It yields the protein CASSVSGGNNEQFF.